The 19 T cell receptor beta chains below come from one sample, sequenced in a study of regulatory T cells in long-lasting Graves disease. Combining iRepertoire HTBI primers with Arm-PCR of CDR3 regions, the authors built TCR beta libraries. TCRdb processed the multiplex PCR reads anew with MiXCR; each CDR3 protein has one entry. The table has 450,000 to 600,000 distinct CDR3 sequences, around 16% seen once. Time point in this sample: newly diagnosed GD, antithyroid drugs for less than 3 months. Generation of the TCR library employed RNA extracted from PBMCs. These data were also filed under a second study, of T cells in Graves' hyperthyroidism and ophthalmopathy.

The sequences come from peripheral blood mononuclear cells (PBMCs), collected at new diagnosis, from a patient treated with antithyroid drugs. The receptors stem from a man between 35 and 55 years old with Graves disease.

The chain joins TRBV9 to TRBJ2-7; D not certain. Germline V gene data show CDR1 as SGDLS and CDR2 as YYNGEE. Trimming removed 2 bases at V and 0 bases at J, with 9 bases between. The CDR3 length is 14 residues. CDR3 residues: CASSVFGSSYEQYF. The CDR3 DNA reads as TGTGCCAGCAGCGTCTTTGGCAGCTCCTACGAGCAGTACTTC.

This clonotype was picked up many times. This CDR3 reads CASSLGVGQGTYEQFF. The CDR3 DNA is TGTGCCAGCAGCTTAGGTGTAGGACAGGGTACCTATGAGCAGTTCTTC. This chain links TRBV11-3 with TRBJ2-1; TRBD1 aligns across 8 bases. Trimming removed 1 base from V and 8 bases from J; junction bases left unmatched: 10. Germline lookup yields CDR1 SGHNT and CDR2 YENEEA. The CDR3 length is 16 residues. The whole variable domain, filled in from reference TRBV11-3 and TRBJ2-1, reads EAGVVQSPRYKIIEKKQPVAFWCNPISGHNTLYWYLQNLGQGPELLIRYENEEAVDDSQLPKDRFSAERLKGVDSTLKIQPAELGDSAVYLCASSLGVGQGTYEQFFGPGTRLTVL.

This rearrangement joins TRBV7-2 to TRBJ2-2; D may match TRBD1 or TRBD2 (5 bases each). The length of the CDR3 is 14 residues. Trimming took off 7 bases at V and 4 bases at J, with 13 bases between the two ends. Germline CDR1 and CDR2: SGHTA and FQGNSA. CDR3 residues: CASTGRHFTGELFF. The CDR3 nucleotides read TGTGCCAGCACGGGGCGGCATTTCACCGGGGAGCTGTTTTTT. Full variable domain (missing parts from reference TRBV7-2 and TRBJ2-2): GAGVSQSPSNKVTEKGKDVELRCDPISGHTALYWYRQSLGQGLEFLIYFQGNSAPDKSGLPSDRFSAERTGGSVSTLTIQRTQQEDSAVYLCASTGRHFTGELFFGEGSRLTVL.

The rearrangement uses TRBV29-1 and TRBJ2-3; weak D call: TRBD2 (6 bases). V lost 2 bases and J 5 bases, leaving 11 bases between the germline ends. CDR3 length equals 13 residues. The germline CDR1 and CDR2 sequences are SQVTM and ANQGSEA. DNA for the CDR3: TGCAGCGTTGAATGGGTCGGGAGAGATACGCAGTATTTT. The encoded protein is CSVEWVGRDTQYF.

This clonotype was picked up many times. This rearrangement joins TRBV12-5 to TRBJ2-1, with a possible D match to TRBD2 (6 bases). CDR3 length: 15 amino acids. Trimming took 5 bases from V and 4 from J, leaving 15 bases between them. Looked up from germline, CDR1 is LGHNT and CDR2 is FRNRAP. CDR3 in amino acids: CASGLSAGLYNEQFF. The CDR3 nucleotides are TGTGCTAGTGGTCTGTCAGCGGGCCTTTACAATGAGCAGTTCTTC.

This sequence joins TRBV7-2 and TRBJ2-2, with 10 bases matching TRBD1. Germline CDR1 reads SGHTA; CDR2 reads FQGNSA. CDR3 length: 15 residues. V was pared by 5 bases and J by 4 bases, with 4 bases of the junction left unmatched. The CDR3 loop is CASSTGQGFTGELFF. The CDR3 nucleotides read TGTGCCAGCAGCACGGGACAGGGGTTCACCGGGGAGCTGTTTTTT.

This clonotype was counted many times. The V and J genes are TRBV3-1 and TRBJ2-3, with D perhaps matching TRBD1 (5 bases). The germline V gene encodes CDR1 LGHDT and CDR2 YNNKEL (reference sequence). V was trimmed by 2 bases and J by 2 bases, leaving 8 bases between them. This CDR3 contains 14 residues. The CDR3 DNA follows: TGTGCCAGCAGCCAACGACAGACCACAGATACGCAGTATTTT. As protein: CASSQRQTTDTQYF.

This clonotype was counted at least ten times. The CDR3 DNA is TGTGCCTGGAACCCTCCCGGACTAGCGGGTATGGCCGGGGAGCTGTTTTTT. This sequence encodes CAWNPPGLAGMAGELFF. The V and J genes are TRBV30 and TRBJ2-2, with TRBD2 identical over 11 bases. Germline loops: CDR1 GTSNPN, CDR2 SVGIG (reference sequence). J gave up 6 bases and V 4 bases, and 13 bases lay outside the gene matches. The CDR3 loop spans 17 amino acids. Looking up the rest from reference TRBV30 and TRBJ2-2 gives the full variable domain: SQTIHQWPATLVQPVGSPLSLECTVEGTSNPNLYWYRQAAGRGLQLLFYSVGIGQISSEVPQNLSASRPQDRQFILSSKKLLLSDSGFYLCAWNPPGLAGMAGELFFGEGSRLTVL.

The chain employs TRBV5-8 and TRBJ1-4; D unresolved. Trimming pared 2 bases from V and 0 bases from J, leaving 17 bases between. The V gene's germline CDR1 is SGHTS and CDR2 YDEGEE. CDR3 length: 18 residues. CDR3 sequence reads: CASSLTGALAATNEKLFF. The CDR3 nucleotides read TGTGCCAGCAGCTTAACTGGTGCCCTCGCTGCAACTAATGAAAAACTGTTTTTT.

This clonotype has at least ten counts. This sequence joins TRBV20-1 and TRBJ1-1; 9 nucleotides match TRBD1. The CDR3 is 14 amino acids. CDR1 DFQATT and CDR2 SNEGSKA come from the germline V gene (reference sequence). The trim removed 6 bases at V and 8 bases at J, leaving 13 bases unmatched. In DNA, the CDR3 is TGCAGTGCCCTTCCCCCGAACAGGGGGCGGGAAGCTTTCTTT. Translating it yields CSALPPNRGREAFF.

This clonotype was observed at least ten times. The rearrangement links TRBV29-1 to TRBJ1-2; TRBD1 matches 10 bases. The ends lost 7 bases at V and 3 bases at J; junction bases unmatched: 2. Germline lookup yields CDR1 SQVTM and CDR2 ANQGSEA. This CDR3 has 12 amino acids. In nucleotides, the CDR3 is TGCAGCGGTGGACAGGGGGACTATGGCTACACCTTC. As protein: CSGGQGDYGYTF.

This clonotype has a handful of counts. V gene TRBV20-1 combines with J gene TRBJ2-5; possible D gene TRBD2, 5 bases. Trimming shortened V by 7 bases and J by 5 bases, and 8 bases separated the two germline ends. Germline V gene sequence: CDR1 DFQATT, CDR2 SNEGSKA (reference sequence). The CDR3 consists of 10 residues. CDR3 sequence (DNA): TGCAGTGGCCCGGGGGAGACCCAGTACTTC. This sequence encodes CSGPGETQYF.

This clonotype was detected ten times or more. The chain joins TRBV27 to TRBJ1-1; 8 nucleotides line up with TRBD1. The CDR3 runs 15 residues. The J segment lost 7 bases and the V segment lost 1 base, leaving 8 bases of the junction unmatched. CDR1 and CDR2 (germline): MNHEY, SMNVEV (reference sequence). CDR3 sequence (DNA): TGTGCCAGCAGTTTATTTTCAGGGGGCAGTTATGAAGCTTTCTTT. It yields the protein CASSLFSGGSYEAFF.

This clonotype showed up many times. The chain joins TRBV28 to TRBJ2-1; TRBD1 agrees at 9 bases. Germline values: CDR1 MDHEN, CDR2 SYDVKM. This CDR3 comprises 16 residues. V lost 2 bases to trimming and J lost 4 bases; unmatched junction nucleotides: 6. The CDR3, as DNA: TGTGCCAGCAGTTTACGCCCTGGGACAGGGTACAATGAGCAGTTCTTC. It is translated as CASSLRPGTGYNEQFF. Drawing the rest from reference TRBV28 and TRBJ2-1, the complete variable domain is DVKVTQSSRYLVKRTGEKVFLECVQDMDHENMFWYRQDPGLGLRLIYFSYDVKMKEKGDIPEGYSVSREKKERFSLILESASTNQTSMYLCASSLRPGTGYNEQFFGPGTRLTVL.

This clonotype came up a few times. The CDR3 is CAWSVSRYEQYF. The CDR3 nucleotides read TGTGCCTGGAGTGTTTCTCGGTACGAGCAGTACTTC. The chain employs TRBV30 and TRBJ2-7; D is unresolved. CDR3 size: 12 residues. Germline V CDR1 and CDR2: GTSNPN, SVGIG (reference sequence). V gave up 0 bases and J gave up 4 bases, with 7 bases separating them.

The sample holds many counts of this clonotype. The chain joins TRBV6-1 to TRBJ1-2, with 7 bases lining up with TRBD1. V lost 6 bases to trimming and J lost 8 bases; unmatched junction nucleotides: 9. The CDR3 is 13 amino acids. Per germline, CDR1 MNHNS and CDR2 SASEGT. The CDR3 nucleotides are TGTGCCAGCAGCCCCGACAGGGCAAGCGGCTACACCTTC. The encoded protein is CASSPDRASGYTF.

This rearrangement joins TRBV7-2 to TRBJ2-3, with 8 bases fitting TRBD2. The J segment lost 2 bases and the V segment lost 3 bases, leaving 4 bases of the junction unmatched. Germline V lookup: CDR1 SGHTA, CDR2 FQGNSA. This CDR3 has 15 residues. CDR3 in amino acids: CASSLDGRDTDTQYF. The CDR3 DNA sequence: TGTGCCAGCAGCTTGGACGGGAGGGACACAGATACGCAGTATTTT.

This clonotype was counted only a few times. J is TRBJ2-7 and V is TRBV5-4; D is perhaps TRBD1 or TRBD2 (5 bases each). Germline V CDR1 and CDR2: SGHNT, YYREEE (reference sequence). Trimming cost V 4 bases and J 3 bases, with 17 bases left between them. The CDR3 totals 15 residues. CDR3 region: CASSQVGTDNYEQYF. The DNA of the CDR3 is TGTGCCAGCAGCCAGGTGGGGACCGATAACTACGAGCAGTACTTC.

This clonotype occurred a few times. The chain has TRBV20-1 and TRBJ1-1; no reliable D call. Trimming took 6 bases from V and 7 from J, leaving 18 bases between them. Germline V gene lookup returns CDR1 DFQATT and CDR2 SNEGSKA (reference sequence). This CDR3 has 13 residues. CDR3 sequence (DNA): TGCAGTGCGACCCCCCCGACCTGGGGTGAAGCTTTCTTT. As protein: CSATPPTWGEAFF.